The following is a T cell receptor (beta chain) sequence with its context. Germline V gene sequence: CDR1 KGHSH, CDR2 LQKENI. V shed 3 bases and J shed 4 bases, with 12 bases lying between them. This CDR3 comprises 14 residues. TCRdb's copy holds only in-frame clones and misses some; the assay was immunoSEQ multiplex PCR. The table lists about 110,000 clones, about 90% of them singletons. The record originates from a study of T cell responses to AZD1222 COVID-19 vaccine. This sequence was found in an adult who received the AZD1222 COVID-19 vaccine. The material sequenced was peripheral blood, taken 28 days after the second AZD1222 dose. V usage is TRBV18 and J usage is TRBJ1-2; TRBD1 is a possible D gene (6 bases). CDR3 region: CASSPNGQPYGYTF. The CDR3 bases are TGTGCCAGCTCACCGAACGGACAGCCCTATGGCTACACCTTC.